The clone carrying this T cell receptor (beta chain) came up a few times. The PCR had 60 Vbeta and 13 Jbeta primers. TCRdb's table, derived via immunoSEQ multiplex PCR, lists solely in-frame clones and lacks some. Of roughly 130,000 clones listed, about 80% are singletons. This sample stems from a study of cytomegalovirus exposure and HLA in healthy donors. This CDR3 contains 16 residues. Germline CDR1 and CDR2: SGHNT and YYREEE (reference sequence). Between the trimmed V and J ends, which lost 4 bases and 4 bases, there was a span of 17 bases. The TCR originated in a man aged 25 to 45 in good health and CMV-seronegative. Sequenced: PBMCs. This sequence joins TRBV5-4 and TRBJ2-2; tentatively, D is TRBD2 (6 bases). CDR3 residues: CASSGGAGRVTGELFF. The CDR3, as DNA: TGTGCCAGCAGCGGCGGGGCGGGAAGGGTCACCGGGGAGCTGTTTTTT.